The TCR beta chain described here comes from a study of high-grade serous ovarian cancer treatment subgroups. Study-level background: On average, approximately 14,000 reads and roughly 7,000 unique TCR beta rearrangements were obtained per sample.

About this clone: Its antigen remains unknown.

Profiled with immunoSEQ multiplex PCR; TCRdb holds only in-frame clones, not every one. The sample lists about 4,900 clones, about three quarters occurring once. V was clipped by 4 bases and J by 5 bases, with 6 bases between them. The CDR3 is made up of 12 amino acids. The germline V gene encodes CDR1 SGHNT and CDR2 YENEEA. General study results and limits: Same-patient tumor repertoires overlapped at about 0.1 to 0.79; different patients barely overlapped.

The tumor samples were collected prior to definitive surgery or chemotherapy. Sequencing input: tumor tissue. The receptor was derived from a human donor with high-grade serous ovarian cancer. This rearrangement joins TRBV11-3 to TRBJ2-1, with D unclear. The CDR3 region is CASSYLDNEQFF. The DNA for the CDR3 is TGTGCCAGCAGCTATCTAGACAATGAGCAGTTCTTC.